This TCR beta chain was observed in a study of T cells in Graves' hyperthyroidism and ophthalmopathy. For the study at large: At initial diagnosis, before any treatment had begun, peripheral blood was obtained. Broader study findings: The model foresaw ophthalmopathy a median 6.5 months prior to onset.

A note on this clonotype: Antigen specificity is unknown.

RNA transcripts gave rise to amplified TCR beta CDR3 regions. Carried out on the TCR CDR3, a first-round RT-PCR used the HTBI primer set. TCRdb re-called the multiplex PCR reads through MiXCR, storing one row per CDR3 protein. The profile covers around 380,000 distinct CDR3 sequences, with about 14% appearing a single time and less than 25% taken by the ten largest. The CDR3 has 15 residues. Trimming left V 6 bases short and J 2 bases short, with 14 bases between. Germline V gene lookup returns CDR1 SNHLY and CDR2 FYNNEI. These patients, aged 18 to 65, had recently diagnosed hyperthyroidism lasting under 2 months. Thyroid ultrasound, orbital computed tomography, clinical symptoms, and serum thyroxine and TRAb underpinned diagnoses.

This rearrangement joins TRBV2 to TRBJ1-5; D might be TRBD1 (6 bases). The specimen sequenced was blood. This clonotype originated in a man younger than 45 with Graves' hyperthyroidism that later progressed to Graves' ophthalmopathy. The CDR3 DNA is TGTGCCAGCAGGATACAGGGTAAGGGCAATCAGCCCCAGCATTTT. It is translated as CASRIQGKGNQPQHF. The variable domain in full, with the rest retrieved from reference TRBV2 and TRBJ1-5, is EPEVTQTPSHQVTQMGQEVILRCVPISNHLYFYWYRQILGQKVEFLVSFYNNEISEKSEIFDDQFSVERPDGSNFTLKIRSTKLEDSAMYFCASRIQGKGNQPQHFGDGTRLSIL.